This TCR beta chain is from a study of blood T cell repertoires in COVID-19. The overall study: Spain, Italy and the United States supplied samples that represented acute and convalescent COVID-19. The analysed material was cDNA or gDNA that came from T cells, B-cell-depleted T cells, or PBMCs.

As handled by the study authors: It was from reference gene primer amplification that nucleated cell counts were estimated. Produced via immunoSEQ multiplex PCR; TCRdb's table is partial and in-frame only. The V and J calls and the clone size are those of that table, but D and trimming were determined from the DNA. The table has about 120,000 clones, more than 70% seen once; the top ten hold over 6.5%. The CDR3 length is 15 residues. The chain links TRBV21-1 to TRBJ1-1; the D call in the table, TRBD1, was not verified against the DNA. TRBV21-1 is shown as a pseudogene. This TCR was sampled from a human donor in a cohort sampled during active COVID-19. Sequenced: peripheral blood. The DNA of the CDR3 is TGTGCCAGCAGCAAAGACCCCAGACATGGATCTGAAGCTTTCTTT. This gives the protein CASSKDPRHGSEAFF.